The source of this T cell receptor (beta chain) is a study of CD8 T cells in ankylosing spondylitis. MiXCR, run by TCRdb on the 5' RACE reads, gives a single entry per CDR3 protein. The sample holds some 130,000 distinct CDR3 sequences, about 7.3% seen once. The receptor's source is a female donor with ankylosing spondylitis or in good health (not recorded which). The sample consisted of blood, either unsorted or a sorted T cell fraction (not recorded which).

Written as DNA, the CDR3 is TGCGCCAGCAGCGAGGGGGGACCCATACAGAACACTGAAGCTTTCTTT. The encoded protein is CASSEGGPIQNTEAFF. V and J are TRBV5-1 and TRBJ1-1; the D gene is possibly TRBD1 (6 bases). V lost 4 bases and J lost 1, with 17 bases in between. Germline V gives CDR1 SGHRS, CDR2 YFSETQ. There are 16 residues in the CDR3.